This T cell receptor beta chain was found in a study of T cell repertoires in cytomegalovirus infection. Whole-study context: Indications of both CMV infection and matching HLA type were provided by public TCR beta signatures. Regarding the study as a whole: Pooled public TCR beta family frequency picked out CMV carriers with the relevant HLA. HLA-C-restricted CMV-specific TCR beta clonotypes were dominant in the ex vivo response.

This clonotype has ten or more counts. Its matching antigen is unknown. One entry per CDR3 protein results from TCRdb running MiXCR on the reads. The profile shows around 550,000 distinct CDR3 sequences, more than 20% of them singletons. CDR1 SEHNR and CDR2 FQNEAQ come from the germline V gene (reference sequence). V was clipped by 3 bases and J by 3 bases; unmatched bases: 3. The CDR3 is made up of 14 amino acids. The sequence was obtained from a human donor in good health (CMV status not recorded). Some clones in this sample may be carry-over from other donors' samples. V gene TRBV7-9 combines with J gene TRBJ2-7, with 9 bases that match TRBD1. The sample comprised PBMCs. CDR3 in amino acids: CASSLGQGDYEQYF. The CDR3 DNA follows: TGTGCCAGCAGCTTGGGACAGGGAGACTACGAGCAGTACTTC.